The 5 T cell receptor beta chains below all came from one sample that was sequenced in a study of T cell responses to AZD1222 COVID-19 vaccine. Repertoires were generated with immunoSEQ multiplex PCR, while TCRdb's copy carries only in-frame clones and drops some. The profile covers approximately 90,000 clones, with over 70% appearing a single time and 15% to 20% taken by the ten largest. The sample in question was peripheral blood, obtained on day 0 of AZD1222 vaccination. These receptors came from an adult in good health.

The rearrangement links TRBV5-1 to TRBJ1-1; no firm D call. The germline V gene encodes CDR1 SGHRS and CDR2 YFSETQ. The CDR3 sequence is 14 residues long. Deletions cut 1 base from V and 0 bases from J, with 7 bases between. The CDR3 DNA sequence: TGCGCCAGCAGCTTGAACACCTTGAACACTGAAGCTTTCTTT. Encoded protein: CASSLNTLNTEAFF.

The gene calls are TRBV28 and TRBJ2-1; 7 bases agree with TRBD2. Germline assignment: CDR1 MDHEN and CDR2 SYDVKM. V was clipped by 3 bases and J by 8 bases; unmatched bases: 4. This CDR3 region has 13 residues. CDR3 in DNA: TGTGCCAGCAGTTTGGGGGGGTTTTATGAGCAGTTCTTC. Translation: CASSLGGFYEQFF.

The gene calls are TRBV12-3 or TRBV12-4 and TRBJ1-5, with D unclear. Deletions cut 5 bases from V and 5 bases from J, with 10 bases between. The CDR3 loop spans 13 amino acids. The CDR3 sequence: CASSRSPHQPQHF. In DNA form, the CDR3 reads TGTGCCAGCAGTCGGAGCCCTCATCAGCCCCAGCATTTT.

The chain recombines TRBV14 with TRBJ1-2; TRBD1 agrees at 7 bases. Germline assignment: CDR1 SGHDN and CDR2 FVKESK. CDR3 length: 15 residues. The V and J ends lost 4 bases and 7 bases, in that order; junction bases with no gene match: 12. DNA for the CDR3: TGTGCCAGCAGCCCGGATAGACAGGGCGGCTTTGGCTACACCTTC. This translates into CASSPDRQGGFGYTF.

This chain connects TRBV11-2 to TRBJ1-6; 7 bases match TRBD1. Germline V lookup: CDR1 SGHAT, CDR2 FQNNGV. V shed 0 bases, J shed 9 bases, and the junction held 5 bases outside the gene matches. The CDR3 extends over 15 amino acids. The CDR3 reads CASSLEAGGSSPLHF. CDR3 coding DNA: TGTGCCAGCAGCTTAGAGGCAGGGGGTAGTTCACCCCTCCACTTT.